Following are 27 T cell receptor beta chains from one sample sequenced in a study of shared clonotypes between healthy human individuals. Assay used: immunoSEQ multiplex PCR; TCRdb lists only in-frame clones, some missing. The profile shows 400,000 to 600,000 clones, roughly 77% of them singletons. The specimen was PBMCs. The receptors here all came from a woman aged 40 to 50 in good health. Some clones in this sample may be carry-over from other donors' samples.

The V call is TRBV5-1, the J call TRBJ1-1, with 7 bases matching TRBD1. V was clipped by 0 bases and J by 5 bases; unmatched bases: 7. Germline values: CDR1 SGHRS, CDR2 YFSETQ. The CDR3 totals 15 residues. The DNA for the CDR3 is TGCGCCAGCAGCTTGGGGCAGGGGGAGGGAACTGAAGCTTTCTTT. This gives the protein CASSLGQGEGTEAFF. The full variable domain, with the rest looked up from reference TRBV5-1 and TRBJ1-1, is KAGVTQTPRYLIKTRGQQVTLSCSPISGHRSVSWYQQTPGQGLQFLFEYFSETQRNKGNFPGRFSGRQFSNSRSEMNVSTLELGDSALYLCASSLGQGEGTEAFFGQGTRLTVV.

This clone was counted a single time. The V gene is TRBV28, the J gene TRBJ1-6; D is unresolved. Trimming took 7 bases from V and 8 from J, leaving 9 bases between them. The germline gives CDR1 MDHEN, CDR2 SYDVKM. The CDR3 has 12 residues. The CDR3 spells CASTPRDSPLHF. The CDR3 bases are TGTGCCAGCACCCCCCGGGATTCACCCCTCCACTTT. Full variable domain (outside the CDR3, taken from reference TRBV28 and TRBJ1-6): DVKVTQSSRYLVKRTGEKVFLECVQDMDHENMFWYRQDPGLGLRLIYFSYDVKMKEKGDIPEGYSVSREKKERFSLILESASTNQTSMYLCASTPRDSPLHFGNGTRLTVT.

The CDR3 DNA reads as TGTGCCAGCAGCTTAAGCCTAGCGGTTTACAATGAGCAGTTCTTC. Its protein product is CASSLSLAVYNEQFF. This chain uses TRBV13 with TRBJ2-1, with TRBD2 matching over 7 bases. With V trimmed by 2 bases and J by 4 bases, 5 bases remained unmatched. The CDR3 sequence is 15 residues long. Germline-derived CDR1 and CDR2 are PRHDT and FYEKMQ (reference sequence).

V gene TRBV6-5 combines with J gene TRBJ2-5, with D hard to call. Germline CDR1 MNHEY, CDR2 SVGAGI. This CDR3 has 11 residues. The V end lost 8 bases, the J end lost 4 bases, and 8 bases lay between the germline ends. The CDR3 DNA is TGTGCCAGCGGGAAGAGAGAGACCCAGTACTTC. The encoded protein is CASGKRETQYF.

The chain combines TRBV2 with TRBJ1-4, with D perhaps TRBD1 (5 bases). V lost 6 bases and J lost 7, with 15 bases in between. Germline values: CDR1 SNHLY, CDR2 FYNNEI. The CDR3 spans 14 residues. The CDR3, as DNA: TGTGCCAGCAGAGACCGGGAGGGGACTGAAAAACTGTTTTTT. Its protein product is CASRDREGTEKLFF.

The rearrangement uses TRBV4-3 and TRBJ2-7, with D perhaps given as TRBD1 or TRBD2 (6 bases each). Germline CDR1 is LGHNA and CDR2 is YSLEER. V gave up 0 bases and J gave up 3 bases, with 12 bases separating them. The CDR3 spans 15 residues. CDR3 residues: CASSQDWRGHYEQYF. The CDR3 DNA reads as TGCGCCAGCAGCCAAGATTGGCGGGGACACTACGAGCAGTACTTC.

This clone was found a few times. This rearrangement joins TRBV29-1 to TRBJ1-2; D gene ambiguous. Germline V CDR1 and CDR2: SQVTM, ANQGSEA. V was cut by 0 bases and J by 3 bases, with 11 bases left in between. The CDR3 consists of 14 residues. As DNA, the CDR3 is TGCAGCGTTGAAGATCGGAGGGAGGACTATGGCTACACCTTC. Translating it yields CSVEDRREDYGYTF.

The rearrangement links TRBV4-2 to TRBJ2-3, with TRBD1 matching 7 bases. V trimming: 0 bases; J trimming: 2 bases; junction bases outside the gene matches: 2. The CDR3 length is 15 residues. The germline gives CDR1 LGHNA, CDR2 YNFKEQ. CDR3 sequence (DNA): TGTGCCAGCAGCCAAGACGGGACAGACACAGATACGCAGTATTTT. This gives the protein CASSQDGTDTDTQYF.

The rearrangement uses TRBV10-3 and TRBJ1-3, with TRBD1 matching 8 bases. The germline V gene has CDR1 ENHRY and CDR2 SYGVKD. The CDR3 runs to 17 residues. Trimming at V came to 0 bases and at J to 2 bases, leaving 6 bases not matched to a gene. The CDR3: CAISESVGQGAGNTIYF. In nucleotides, the CDR3 is TGTGCCATCAGTGAGTCGGTAGGACAGGGTGCTGGAAACACCATATATTTT.

This rearrangement joins TRBV11-2 to TRBJ1-4; D not resolved. V lost 5 bases, J lost 8 bases, and 12 bases lay in between. Germline-derived CDR1 and CDR2 are SGHAT and FQNNGV. The CDR3 spans 13 residues. CDR3 nucleotide sequence: TGTGCCAGCAGCCCAGACCCGGGGGAAAAACTGTTTTTT. It codes for CASSPDPGEKLFF.

A few counts support this clone. V and J are TRBV28 and TRBJ2-7; D could derive from TRBD1 or TRBD2 (6 bases each). The germline CDR1 and CDR2 sequences are MDHEN and SYDVKM. This CDR3 is built from 14 residues. Trimming shortened V by 8 bases and J by 5 bases, and 19 bases separated the two germline ends. In nucleotides, the CDR3 is TGTGCCAGCTCCTTTTGGGGGGCGTTCCACGAGCAGTACTTC. It is translated as CASSFWGAFHEQYF. The variable domain in full, completed from reference TRBV28 and TRBJ2-7, reads DVKVTQSSRYLVKRTGEKVFLECVQDMDHENMFWYRQDPGLGLRLIYFSYDVKMKEKGDIPEGYSVSREKKERFSLILESASTNQTSMYLCASSFWGAFHEQYFGPGTRLTVT.

A remark on this clone: Other DNA sequences in this specimen translate into the identical CDR3. This rearrangement joins TRBV18 to TRBJ1-5; tentative D call: TRBD1 (5 bases). Trimming removed 2 bases at V and 5 bases at J, with 10 bases between. This CDR3 is built from 14 residues. Germline V gene lookup returns CDR1 KGHSH and CDR2 LQKENI. The CDR3 DNA sequence: TGTGCCAGCTCACCAGGGGGTCGCGATCAGCCCCAGCATTTT. It encodes CASSPGGRDQPQHF.

The chain joins TRBV5-5 to TRBJ2-7; TRBD1 matches 10 bases. Germline lookup yields CDR1 SGHKS and CDR2 YYEKEE (reference sequence). Unmatched junction bases numbered 10, after V lost 4 bases and J lost 6 bases. The length of the CDR3 is 15 residues. The CDR3 region has the DNA TGTGCCAGCAGCCCCCTCTCCGGGACAGGGGTCGAGCAGTACTTC. Protein: CASSPLSGTGVEQYF.

The rearrangement uses TRBV5-6 and TRBJ2-5; no firm D call. This CDR3 has 13 residues. Germline CDR1 reads SGHDT; CDR2 reads YYEEEE. V lost 4 bases, J lost 5 bases, and 12 bases lay in between. In nucleotides, the CDR3 is TGTGCCAGCAGCCGCACCGGTGGCGAGACCCAGTACTTC. It specifies CASSRTGGETQYF.

This CDR3 reads CASSPPGGTNTGELFF. The DNA for the CDR3 is TGTGCCAGCTCACCACCCGGGGGAACGAACACCGGGGAGCTGTTTTTT. V gene TRBV18 combines with J gene TRBJ2-2, with D maybe TRBD2 (6 bases). V dropped 0 bases and J dropped 0 bases, with 8 bases sitting between them. The CDR3 is made up of 16 amino acids. From germline, CDR1 is KGHSH and CDR2 LQKENI.

The V and J genes are TRBV18 and TRBJ2-2; TRBD2 might be the D (5 bases). Germline loops: CDR1 KGHSH, CDR2 LQKENI. The ends were cut back, 0 bases at V and 4 bases at J, with 12 bases in the middle. The CDR3 sequence is 16 residues long. For the CDR3, the DNA is TGTGCCAGCTCACCACCCCGACTACAACCCACCGGGGAGCTGTTTTTT. Translation: CASSPPRLQPTGELFF. Complete variable domain (other parts from reference TRBV18 and TRBJ2-2): NAGVMQNPRHLVRRRGQEARLRCSPMKGHSHVYWYRQLPEEGLKFMVYLQKENIIDESGMPKERFSAEFPKEGPSILRIQQVVRGDSAAYFCASSPPRLQPTGELFFGEGSRLTVL.

The chain couples TRBV28 to TRBJ2-2, with D possibly being TRBD2 (5 bases). V shed 6 bases and J shed 6 bases, with 14 bases lying between them. The CDR3 has 14 amino acids. Per germline, CDR1 MDHEN and CDR2 SYDVKM. The CDR3 spells CASRGDNFSGELFF. The CDR3 DNA reads TGTGCCAGCAGGGGAGATAACTTCTCCGGGGAGCTGTTTTTT.

The chain carries TRBV28 and TRBJ2-7; 10 nucleotides line up with TRBD1. Germline assignment: CDR1 MDHEN and CDR2 SYDVKM. The CDR3 spans 15 residues. Trimming at V came to 8 bases and at J to 0 bases, leaving 7 bases not matched to a gene. The CDR3 region has the DNA TGTGCCAGCGACAGCCGGGACAGGGGCTCCTACGAGCAGTACTTC. Encoded protein: CASDSRDRGSYEQYF.

The chain carries TRBV9 and TRBJ2-1, with 8 bases lining up with TRBD2. The germline V gene has CDR1 SGDLS and CDR2 YYNGEE. The CDR3 runs 16 residues. Losses at the gene ends were 3 bases for V and 2 bases for J; bases not matched to a gene: 7. The CDR3: CASSEGSGATYNEQFF. The CDR3 bases are TGTGCCAGCAGCGAGGGTAGCGGGGCGACCTACAATGAGCAGTTCTTC.

This sequence joins TRBV10-3 and TRBJ1-2; D gene uncertain. Looked up from germline, CDR1 is ENHRY and CDR2 is SYGVKD. V was trimmed by 7 bases and J by 4 bases, leaving 16 bases between them. CDR3 length: 14 residues. CDR3 amino acids: CAINRGGEPYGYTF. CDR3 sequence (DNA): TGTGCCATCAACCGGGGTGGGGAGCCCTATGGCTACACCTTC.

The chain combines TRBV25-1 with TRBJ2-3, with a weak D call TRBD1 (6 bases). The CDR3 length is 15 residues. V lost 5 bases and J lost 1, with 13 bases in between. From germline, CDR1 is MGHDK and CDR2 SYGVNS. In nucleotides, the CDR3 is TGTGCCAGCAGTCCTAGGACAGCCGGCACAGATACGCAGTATTTT. The encoded protein is CASSPRTAGTDTQYF.

The rearrangement joins TRBV10-3 to TRBJ2-3, with 7 bases matching TRBD2. Germline values: CDR1 ENHRY, CDR2 SYGVKD. This CDR3 is 15 amino acids long. V was pared by 4 bases and J by 0 bases, with 4 bases of the junction left unmatched. The CDR3 is CAISVGRGSTDTQYF. The CDR3 DNA follows: TGTGCCATCAGTGTTGGGCGGGGGAGCACAGATACGCAGTATTTT.

The J gene is TRBJ2-1, the V gene TRBV19; 7 bases align to TRBD1. Germline V gives CDR1 LNHDA, CDR2 SQIVND (reference sequence). V trimming: 6 bases; J trimming: 4 bases; junction bases outside the gene matches: 12. This CDR3 is 16 amino acids long. The CDR3 region has the DNA TGTGCCAGTAGCCATTCGAGGGGACAGAGGTACAATGAGCAGTTCTTC. Its translation: CASSHSRGQRYNEQFF.

This chain joins TRBV9 and TRBJ1-3, with D perhaps matching TRBD1 (6 bases). The length of the CDR3 is 16 residues. V lost 0 bases to trimming and J lost 4 bases, with 14 bases between them. Germline assignment: CDR1 SGDLS and CDR2 YYNGEE. The CDR3 loop reads CASSVEPQGYGNTIYF. The CDR3 DNA sequence: TGTGCCAGCAGCGTAGAGCCGCAGGGGTACGGAAACACCATATATTTT.

The chain uses TRBV5-1 and TRBJ2-7, with 12 bases identical to TRBD1. CDR3 length equals 14 residues. Germline CDR1 reads SGHRS; CDR2 reads YFSETQ. Trimming cost V 5 bases and J 6 bases; bases outside gene matches: 6. This CDR3 is CASRPGTGGSEQYF. Here the CDR3 DNA reads TGCGCCAGCAGACCCGGGACAGGGGGCTCCGAGCAGTACTTC.

The chain is built from TRBV6-1 and TRBJ2-7; 10 bases map to TRBD1. J lost 4 bases, V lost 4 bases, and 7 bases had no gene match. The CDR3 consists of 15 residues. Per the germline V gene, CDR1 is MNHNS and CDR2 is SASEGT. The CDR3, as DNA: TGTGCCAGCAGTGTGGGACAGGGGAGTTGGTACGAGCAGTACTTC. Amino acids: CASSVGQGSWYEQYF.

The chain joins TRBV7-2 to TRBJ2-1; 13 bases agree with TRBD2. This CDR3 is 14 amino acids long. Germline CDR1 and CDR2: SGHTA and FQGNSA. V lost 5 bases to trimming and J lost 13 bases; unmatched junction nucleotides: 8. The CDR3 sequence is CASSPRLAGGAQFF. DNA of the CDR3: TGTGCCAGCAGCCCTCGACTAGCGGGAGGTGCACAGTTCTTC.